This T cell receptor beta chain was identified during a study of T cell clonotyping in hematopoietic cell transplantation. Repertoires were generated with immunoSEQ multiplex PCR, while TCRdb's copy carries only in-frame clones and drops some. The data contain approximately 27,000 clones, 85% to 95% of them singletons. The time point was: recipient sample about 28 days before transplant, after cytoreduction. The sample here was peripheral blood mononuclear cells, taken before stem cell transplant. The source is a man in his fifties with acute myeloid leukemia. Some clones in this sample may be carry-over from other donors' samples.

As DNA, the CDR3 is TGCGCCAGCAGCTTGGCGCACCGGGACACCTTACTCTATGGCTACACCTTC. Protein sequence: CASSLAHRDTLLYGYTF. The rearrangement joins TRBV5-1 to TRBJ1-2, with D perhaps matching TRBD1 (6 bases). Germline V gene sequence: CDR1 SGHRS, CDR2 YFSETQ. There are 17 residues in the CDR3. Trimming shortened V by 0 bases and J by 4 bases, and 19 bases separated the two germline ends.